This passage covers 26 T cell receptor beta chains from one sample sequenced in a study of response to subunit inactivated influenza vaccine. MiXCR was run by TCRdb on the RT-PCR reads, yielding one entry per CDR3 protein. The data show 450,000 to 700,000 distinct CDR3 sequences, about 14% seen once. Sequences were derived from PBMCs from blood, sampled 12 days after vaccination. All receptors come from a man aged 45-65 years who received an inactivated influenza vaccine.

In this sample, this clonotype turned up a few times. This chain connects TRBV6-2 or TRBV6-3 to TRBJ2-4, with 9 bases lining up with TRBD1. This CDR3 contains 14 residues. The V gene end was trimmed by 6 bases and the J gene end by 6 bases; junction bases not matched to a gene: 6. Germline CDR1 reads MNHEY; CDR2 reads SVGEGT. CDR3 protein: CASSGQGLGNIQYF. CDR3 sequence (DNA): TGTGCCAGCAGCGGACAGGGGCTGGGAAACATTCAGTACTTC.

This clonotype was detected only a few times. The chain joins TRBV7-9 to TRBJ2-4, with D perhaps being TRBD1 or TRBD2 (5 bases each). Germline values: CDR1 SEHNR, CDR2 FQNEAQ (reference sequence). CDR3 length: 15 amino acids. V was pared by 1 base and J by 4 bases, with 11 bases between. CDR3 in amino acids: CASSLVLGVKNIQYF. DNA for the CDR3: TGTGCCAGCAGCTTAGTCCTGGGGGTGAAAAACATTCAGTACTTC.

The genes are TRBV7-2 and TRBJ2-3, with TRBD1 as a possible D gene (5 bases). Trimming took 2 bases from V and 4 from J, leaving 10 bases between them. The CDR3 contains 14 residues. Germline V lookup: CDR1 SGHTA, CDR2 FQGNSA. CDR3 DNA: TGTGCCAGCAGCTTATGGGTAGGGGCAGATACGCAGTATTTT. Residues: CASSLWVGADTQYF.

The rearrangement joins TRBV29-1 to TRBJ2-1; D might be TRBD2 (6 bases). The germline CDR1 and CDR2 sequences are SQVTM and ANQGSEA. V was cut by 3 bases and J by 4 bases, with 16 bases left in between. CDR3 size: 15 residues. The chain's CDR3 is CSVDTLASAYNEQFF. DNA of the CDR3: TGCAGCGTTGACACCCTGGCTAGCGCATACAATGAGCAGTTCTTC.

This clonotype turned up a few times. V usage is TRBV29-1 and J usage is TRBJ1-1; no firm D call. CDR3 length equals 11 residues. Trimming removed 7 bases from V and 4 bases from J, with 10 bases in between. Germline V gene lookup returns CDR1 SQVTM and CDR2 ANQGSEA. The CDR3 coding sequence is TGCAGCGCAGCGTTGACCACTGAAGCTTTCTTT. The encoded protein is CSAALTTEAFF.

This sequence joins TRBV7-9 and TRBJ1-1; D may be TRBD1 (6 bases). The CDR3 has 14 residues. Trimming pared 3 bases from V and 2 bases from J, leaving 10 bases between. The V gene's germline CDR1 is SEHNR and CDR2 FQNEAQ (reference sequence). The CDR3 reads CASSFTGANTEAFF. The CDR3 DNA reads TGTGCCAGCAGCTTCACGGGGGCAAACACTGAAGCTTTCTTT.

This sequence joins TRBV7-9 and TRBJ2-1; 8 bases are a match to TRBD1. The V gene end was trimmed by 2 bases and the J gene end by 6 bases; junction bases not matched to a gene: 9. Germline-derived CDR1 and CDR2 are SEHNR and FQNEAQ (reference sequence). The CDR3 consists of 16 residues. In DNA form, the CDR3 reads TGTGCCAGCAGCTTATCGGACAGGGCGTCGGGCAATGAGCAGTTCTTC. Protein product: CASSLSDRASGNEQFF.

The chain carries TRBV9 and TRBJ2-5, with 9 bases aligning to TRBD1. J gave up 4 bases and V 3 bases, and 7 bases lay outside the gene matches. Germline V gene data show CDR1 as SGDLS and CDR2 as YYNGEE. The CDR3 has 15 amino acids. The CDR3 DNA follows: TGTGCCAGCAGCGATCGACAGGGGGTGCGAGAGACCCAGTACTTC. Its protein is CASSDRQGVRETQYF.

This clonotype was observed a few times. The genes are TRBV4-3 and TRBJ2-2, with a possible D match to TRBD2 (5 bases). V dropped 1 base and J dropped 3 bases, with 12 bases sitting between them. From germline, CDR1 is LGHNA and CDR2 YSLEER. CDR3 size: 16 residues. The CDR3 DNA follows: TGCGCCAGCAGCCAAGCCCTAGCAGAGTACACCGGGGAGCTGTTTTTT. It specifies CASSQALAEYTGELFF.

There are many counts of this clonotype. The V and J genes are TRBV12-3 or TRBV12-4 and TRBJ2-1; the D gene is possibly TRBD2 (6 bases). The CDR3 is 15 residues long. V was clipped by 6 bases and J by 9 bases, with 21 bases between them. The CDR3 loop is CASSLQGLRSPEQFF. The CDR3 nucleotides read TGTGCCAGCAGCCTTCAGGGACTTAGGTCTCCTGAGCAGTTCTTC.

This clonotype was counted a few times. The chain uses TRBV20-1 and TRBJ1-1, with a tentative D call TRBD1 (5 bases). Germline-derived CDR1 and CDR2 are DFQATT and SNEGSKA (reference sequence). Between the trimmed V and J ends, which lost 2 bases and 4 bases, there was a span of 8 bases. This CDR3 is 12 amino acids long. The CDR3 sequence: CSARQGGTEAFF. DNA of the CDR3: TGCAGTGCTAGACAGGGTGGCACTGAAGCTTTCTTT.

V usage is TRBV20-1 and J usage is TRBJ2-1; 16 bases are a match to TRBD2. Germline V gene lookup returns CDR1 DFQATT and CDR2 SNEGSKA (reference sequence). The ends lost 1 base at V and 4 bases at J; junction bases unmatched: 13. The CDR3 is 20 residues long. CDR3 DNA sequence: TGCAGTGCTAGAGCTACCTCCGGGACTAGCGGGAGGGGAGGGTACAATGAGCAGTTCTTC. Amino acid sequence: CSARATSGTSGRGGYNEQFF.

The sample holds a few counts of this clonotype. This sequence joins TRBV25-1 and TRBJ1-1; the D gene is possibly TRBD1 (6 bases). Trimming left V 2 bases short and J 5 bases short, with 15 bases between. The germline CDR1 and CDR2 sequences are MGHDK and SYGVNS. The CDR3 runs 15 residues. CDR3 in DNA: TGTGCCAGCAGTGAAGTGGGGGGAGGGGGAACTGAAGCTTTCTTT. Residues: CASSEVGGGGTEAFF.

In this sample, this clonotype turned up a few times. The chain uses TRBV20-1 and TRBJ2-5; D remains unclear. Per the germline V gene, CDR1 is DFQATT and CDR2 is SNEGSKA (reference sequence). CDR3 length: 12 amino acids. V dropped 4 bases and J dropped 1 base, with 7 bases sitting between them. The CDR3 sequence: CSATDGQETQYF. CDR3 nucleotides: TGCAGTGCTACGGACGGCCAAGAGACCCAGTACTTC.

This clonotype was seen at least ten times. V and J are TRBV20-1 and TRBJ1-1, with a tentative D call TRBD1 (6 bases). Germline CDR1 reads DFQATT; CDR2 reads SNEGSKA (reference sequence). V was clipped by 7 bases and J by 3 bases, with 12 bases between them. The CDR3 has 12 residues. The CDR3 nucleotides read TGCAGTGTAGCGGGACATTACACTGAAGCTTTCTTT. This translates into CSVAGHYTEAFF.

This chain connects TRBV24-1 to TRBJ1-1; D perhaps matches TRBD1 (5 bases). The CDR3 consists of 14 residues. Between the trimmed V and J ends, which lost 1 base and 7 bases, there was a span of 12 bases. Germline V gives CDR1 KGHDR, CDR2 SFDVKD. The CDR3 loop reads CATSDFGGSGEAFF. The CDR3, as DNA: TGTGCCACCAGTGATTTTGGGGGGAGCGGTGAAGCTTTCTTT.

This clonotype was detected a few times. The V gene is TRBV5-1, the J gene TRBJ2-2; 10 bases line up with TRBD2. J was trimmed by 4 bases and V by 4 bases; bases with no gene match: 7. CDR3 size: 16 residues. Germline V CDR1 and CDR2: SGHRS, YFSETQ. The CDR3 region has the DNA TGCGCCAGCAGCCCAGCTAGCGGGAGTGCCACCGGGGAGCTGTTTTTT. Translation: CASSPASGSATGELFF. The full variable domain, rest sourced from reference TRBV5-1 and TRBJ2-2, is KAGVTQTPRYLIKTRGQQVTLSCSPISGHRSVSWYQQTPGQGLQFLFEYFSETQRNKGNFPGRFSGRQFSNSRSEMNVSTLELGDSALYLCASSPASGSATGELFFGEGSRLTVL.

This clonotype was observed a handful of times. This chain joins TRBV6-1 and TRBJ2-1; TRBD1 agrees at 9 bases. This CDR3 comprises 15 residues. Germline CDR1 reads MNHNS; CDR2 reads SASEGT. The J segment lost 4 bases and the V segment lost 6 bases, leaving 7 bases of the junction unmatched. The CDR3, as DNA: TGTGCCAGCAGATCCGGACAGGGGCTATACAATGAGCAGTTCTTC. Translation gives CASRSGQGLYNEQFF.

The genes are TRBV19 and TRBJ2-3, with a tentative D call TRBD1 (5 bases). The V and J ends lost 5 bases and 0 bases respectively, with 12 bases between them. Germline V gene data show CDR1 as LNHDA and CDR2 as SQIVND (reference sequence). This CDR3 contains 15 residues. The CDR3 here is CASSSQQDSTDTQYF. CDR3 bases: TGTGCCAGTAGTTCCCAACAGGATAGCACAGATACGCAGTATTTT.

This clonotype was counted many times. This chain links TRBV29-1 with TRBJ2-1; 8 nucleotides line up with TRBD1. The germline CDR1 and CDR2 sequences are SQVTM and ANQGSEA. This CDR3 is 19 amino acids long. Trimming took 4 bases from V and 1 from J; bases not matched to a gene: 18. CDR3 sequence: CSVALRQGSISRSYNEQFF. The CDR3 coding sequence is TGCAGCGTTGCCCTTCGACAGGGGTCGATTTCTCGGTCCTACAATGAGCAGTTCTTC.

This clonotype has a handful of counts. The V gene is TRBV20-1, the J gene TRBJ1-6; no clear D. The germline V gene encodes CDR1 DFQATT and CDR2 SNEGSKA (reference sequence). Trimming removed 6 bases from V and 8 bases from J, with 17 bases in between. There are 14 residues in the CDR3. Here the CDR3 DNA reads TGCAGTGCCCCCCGGACCGGTTGGGATTCACCCCTCCACTTT. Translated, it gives CSAPRTGWDSPLHF.

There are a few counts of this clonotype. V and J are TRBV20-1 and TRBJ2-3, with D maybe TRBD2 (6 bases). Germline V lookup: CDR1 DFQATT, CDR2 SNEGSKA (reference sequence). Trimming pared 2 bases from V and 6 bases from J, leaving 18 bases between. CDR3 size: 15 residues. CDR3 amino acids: CSARPSTRRFDTQYF. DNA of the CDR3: TGCAGTGCTAGACCCTCGACTAGGAGGTTCGATACGCAGTATTTT.

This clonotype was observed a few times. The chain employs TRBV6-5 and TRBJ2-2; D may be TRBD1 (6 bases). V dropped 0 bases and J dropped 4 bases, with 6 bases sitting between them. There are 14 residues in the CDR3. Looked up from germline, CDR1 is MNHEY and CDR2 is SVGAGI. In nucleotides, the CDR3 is TGTGCCAGCAGTTACTCAGGGGGCACCGGGGAGCTGTTTTTT. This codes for CASSYSGGTGELFF.

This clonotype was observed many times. In DNA form, the CDR3 reads TGCAGTGCCAGGGCCATAACACTAGCGGACTACAATGAGCAGTTCTTC. Encoded protein: CSARAITLADYNEQFF. The chain couples TRBV20-1 to TRBJ2-1, with 8 nucleotides matching TRBD2. Losses at the gene ends were 6 bases for V and 3 bases for J; bases not matched to a gene: 13. This CDR3 contains 16 residues. The germline V gene encodes CDR1 DFQATT and CDR2 SNEGSKA (reference sequence).

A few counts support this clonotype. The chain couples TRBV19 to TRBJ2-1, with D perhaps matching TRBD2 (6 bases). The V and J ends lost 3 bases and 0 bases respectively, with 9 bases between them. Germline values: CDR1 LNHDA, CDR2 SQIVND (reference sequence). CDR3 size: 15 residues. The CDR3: CASSIFGSSYNEQFF. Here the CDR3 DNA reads TGTGCCAGTAGTATTTTCGGGAGCTCCTACAATGAGCAGTTCTTC.

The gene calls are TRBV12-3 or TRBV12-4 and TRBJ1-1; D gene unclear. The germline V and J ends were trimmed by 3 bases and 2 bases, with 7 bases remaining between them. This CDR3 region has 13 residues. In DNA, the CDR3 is TGTGCCAGCAGTTTCAAAGTAAACACTGAAGCTTTCTTT. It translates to CASSFKVNTEAFF.